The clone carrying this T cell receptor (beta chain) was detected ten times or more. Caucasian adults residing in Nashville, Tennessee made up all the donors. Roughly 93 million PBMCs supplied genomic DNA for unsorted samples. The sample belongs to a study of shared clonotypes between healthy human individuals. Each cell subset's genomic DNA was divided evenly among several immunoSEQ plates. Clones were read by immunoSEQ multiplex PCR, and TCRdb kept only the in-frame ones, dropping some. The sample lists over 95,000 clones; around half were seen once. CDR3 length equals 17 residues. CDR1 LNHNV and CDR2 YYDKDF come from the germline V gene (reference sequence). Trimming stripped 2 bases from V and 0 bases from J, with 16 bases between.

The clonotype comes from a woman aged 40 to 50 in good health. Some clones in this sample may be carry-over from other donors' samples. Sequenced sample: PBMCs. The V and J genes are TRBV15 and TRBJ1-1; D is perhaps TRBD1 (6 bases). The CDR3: CATSRTWGQGMNTEAFF. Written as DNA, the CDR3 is TGTGCCACCAGCAGAACCTGGGGGCAGGGAATGAACACTGAAGCTTTCTTT.